These 23 T cell receptor beta chains came from one sample sequenced in a study of T cells in Graves' hyperthyroidism and ophthalmopathy (dated by TCRdb to between 2018 and 2021). To prepare the library, multiplex PCR was applied. Reads for this sample came from an Illumina HiSeq 2000. Amplification of TCR beta CDR3 regions was carried out from RNA transcripts. The TCR CDR3 was subjected to a first round of RT-PCR using the HTBI primer set and the Qiagen OneStep RT-PCR kit. The public reads were reprocessed in TCRdb via fastp at Q25 and MiXCR, keeping in-frame beta chains. Entries are consolidated by CDR3 protein sequence, retaining the most common genes and DNA. The sample profile shows around 490,000 distinct CDR3 sequences; about 20% of them were found once. 45% to 50% of the sample is held by the ten biggest clonotypes. The material sequenced was blood. The receptors here all came from a man aged 40-49 years with Graves' ophthalmopathy.

The table lists this clonotype with many counts. The rearrangement joins TRBV5-1 to TRBJ1-1, with 7 bases lining up with TRBD1. Germline values: CDR1 SGHRS, CDR2 YFSETQ. V shed 3 bases, J shed 4 bases, and the junction held 12 bases outside the gene matches. The CDR3 contains 16 residues. CDR3 in DNA: TGCGCCAGCAGCTCCCGACAGGGCCTCTCGGCCACTGAAGCTTTCTTT. Residues: CASSSRQGLSATEAFF.

This chain connects TRBV6-2 or TRBV6-3 to TRBJ2-1; TRBD2 might be the D (5 bases). There are 13 residues in the CDR3. Looked up from germline, CDR1 is MNHEY and CDR2 is SVGEGT. With 7 bases removed from V and 9 bases from J, the gap between germline ends came to 16 bases. CDR3 residues: CASTYRQGSEQFF. CDR3 in DNA: TGTGCCAGCACCTATCGCCAAGGGAGTGAGCAGTTCTTC.

There are a few counts of this clonotype. The J gene is TRBJ1-1, the V gene TRBV25-1; no reliable D call. Trimming took off 2 bases at V and 10 bases at J, with 14 bases between the two ends. The CDR3 spans 13 residues. The germline CDR1 and CDR2 sequences are MGHDK and SYGVNS. This CDR3 reads CASSERNLMAAFF. As DNA, the CDR3 is TGTGCCAGCAGTGAAAGGAATCTTATGGCAGCTTTCTTT.

V gene TRBV10-3 combines with J gene TRBJ2-1; D is unclear. The CDR3 is 13 residues long. Germline V gene data show CDR1 as ENHRY and CDR2 as SYGVKD. Trimming took 4 bases from V and 6 from J, leaving 10 bases between them. In DNA form, the CDR3 reads TGTGCCATCAGTGCCCTAGTTCTCAATGAGCAGTTCTTC. Its protein is CAISALVLNEQFF.

In this sample, this clonotype turned up a few times. The chain uses TRBV19 and TRBJ2-7, with unresolved D. Germline CDR1 is LNHDA and CDR2 is SQIVND (reference sequence). The V gene lost 0 bases and the J gene lost 0 bases, with 9 bases spanning the gap. The CDR3 consists of 15 residues. This CDR3 is CASSIEVMSSYEQYF. In DNA form, the CDR3 reads TGTGCCAGTAGTATAGAGGTGATGAGCTCCTACGAGCAGTACTTC.

The rearrangement joins TRBV12-3 or TRBV12-4 to TRBJ1-2; TRBD1 aligns across 8 bases. This CDR3 comprises 15 residues. V was clipped by 5 bases and J by 1 base; unmatched bases: 6. The CDR3 sequence: CASSPRTGHNYGYTF. The CDR3 bases are TGTGCCAGCAGTCCCCGGACAGGGCATAACTATGGCTACACCTTC.

V usage is TRBV7-3 and J usage is TRBJ1-1, with a weak D call TRBD1 (5 bases). Deletions cut 2 bases from V and 1 base from J, with 14 bases between. CDR1 is SGHTA and CDR2 is FQGTGA in the germline V gene. This CDR3 spans 16 amino acids. The CDR3 loop is CASSLGGLTTNTEAFF. CDR3 DNA sequence: TGTGCCAGCAGCTTAGGGGGGTTAACTACGAACACTGAAGCTTTCTTT. The full variable domain, rest sourced from reference TRBV7-3 and TRBJ1-1, is GAGVSQTPSNKVTEKGKYVELRCDPISGHTALYWYRQSLGQGPEFLIYFQGTGAADDSGLPNDRFFAVRPEGSVSTLKIQRTERGDSAVYLCASSLGGLTTNTEAFFGQGTRLTVV.

This clonotype occurred many times. The chain uses TRBV7-6 and TRBJ2-1; 12 bases map to TRBD2. Germline V gene sequence: CDR1 SGHVS, CDR2 FNYEAQ. The CDR3 has 17 residues. With 5 bases clipped from V and 0 bases from J, the junction kept 5 bases outside the gene matches. In DNA form, the CDR3 reads TGTGCCAGCAGCCGACGGACTAGCGGGAACTCCTACAATGAGCAGTTCTTC. Residues: CASSRRTSGNSYNEQFF.

The sample holds many counts of this clonotype. The chain recombines TRBV4-3 with TRBJ2-7; TRBD1 is a possible D gene (6 bases). V was trimmed by 0 bases and J by 2 bases, leaving 11 bases between them. Germline loops: CDR1 LGHNA, CDR2 YSLEER. The CDR3 is made up of 15 amino acids. CDR3 in DNA: TGCGCCAGCAGCCAAGAAAGAGGGGGAACCTACGAGCAGTACTTC. It translates to CASSQERGGTYEQYF.

This clonotype appeared many times. The chain is built from TRBV7-8 and TRBJ1-3; no definite D call. Germline-derived CDR1 and CDR2 are SGHVS and FQNEAQ. The CDR3 spans 14 residues. V lost 3 bases and J 3 bases, leaving 9 bases between the germline ends. The CDR3 protein is CASSLGGNGNTIYF. CDR3 sequence (DNA): TGTGCCAGCAGCTTGGGAGGGAATGGAAACACCATATATTTT.

This sequence joins TRBV20-1 and TRBJ1-2, with a possible D match to TRBD1 (5 bases). V dropped 5 bases and J dropped 6 bases, with 19 bases sitting between them. The length of the CDR3 is 14 residues. CDR1 and CDR2 from the germline V gene are DFQATT and SNEGSKA (reference sequence). CDR3 DNA: TGCAGTGCTCGACCTAACGGGGCTCGTAATGGCTACACCTTC. It yields the protein CSARPNGARNGYTF.

In nucleotides, the CDR3 is TGTGCCACCAGCTCCTCGCTAGCGGGAGAAACCGGGGAGCTGTTTTTT. It is translated as CATSSSLAGETGELFF. The chain carries TRBV24-1 and TRBJ2-2; 10 bases map to TRBD2. The J segment lost 5 bases and the V segment lost 7 bases, leaving 9 bases of the junction unmatched. Germline V gene sequence: CDR1 KGHDR, CDR2 SFDVKD. The CDR3 is made up of 16 amino acids.

This clonotype was seen only a few times. The chain links TRBV2 to TRBJ1-4, with no clear D. V gave up 4 bases and J gave up 3 bases, with 6 bases separating them. Germline V gene lookup returns CDR1 SNHLY and CDR2 FYNNEI. The CDR3 totals 13 residues. Written as DNA, the CDR3 is TGTGCCAGCAGTGTTACATCTAATGAAAAACTGTTTTTT. Encoded protein: CASSVTSNEKLFF.

This clonotype was picked up a small number of times. The chain employs TRBV12-3 or TRBV12-4 and TRBJ2-2; weak D call: TRBD2 (5 bases). CDR3 length equals 14 residues. V was pared by 6 bases and J by 7 bases, with 15 bases between. Here the CDR3 reads CASSRRDLGGELFF. CDR3 DNA sequence: TGTGCCAGCAGCCGACGGGATTTGGGCGGGGAGCTGTTTTTT.

This clonotype occurred many times. The chain links TRBV2 to TRBJ2-1, with TRBD2 matching 15 bases. This CDR3 contains 16 residues. Trimming cost V 6 bases and J 4 bases; bases outside gene matches: 4. Germline CDR1 SNHLY, CDR2 FYNNEI. DNA for the CDR3: TGTGCCAGCAGGAAGGGACTAGCGGGAGGATACAATGAGCAGTTCTTC. Amino acid sequence: CASRKGLAGGYNEQFF.

In its sample, this clonotype was seen a few times. This chain connects TRBV6-1 to TRBJ2-5; D uncertain. Trimming shortened V by 2 bases and J by 1 base, and 5 bases separated the two germline ends. In germline, CDR1 is MNHNS, CDR2 SASEGT. The CDR3 contains 13 residues. This CDR3 reads CASSEPFQETQYF. CDR3 sequence (DNA): TGTGCCAGCAGTGAACCCTTCCAAGAGACCCAGTACTTC.

This clonotype was seen just once. The chain has TRBV18 and TRBJ2-1; D might be TRBD2 (6 bases). V was pared by 4 bases and J by 0 bases, with 16 bases between. The CDR3 totals 17 residues. Per germline, CDR1 KGHSH and CDR2 LQKENI. In DNA form, the CDR3 reads TGTGCCAGCTCACTTAATACTCATAGCGGCTCCTACAATGAGCAGTTCTTC. Encoded protein: CASSLNTHSGSYNEQFF.

The CDR3 loop is CASRPRGINYNEQFF. DNA of the CDR3: TGCGCCAGCAGACCCCGGGGCATAAACTACAATGAGCAGTTCTTC. The chain is built from TRBV5-1 and TRBJ2-1; either TRBD1 or TRBD2 may fit D (5 bases each). Trimming cost V 5 bases and J 3 bases, with 15 bases left between them. Germline assignment: CDR1 SGHRS and CDR2 YFSETQ. This CDR3 has 15 amino acids.

This chain uses TRBV6-2 or TRBV6-3 with TRBJ2-7, with D perhaps matching TRBD1 (6 bases). V shed 5 bases and J shed 6 bases, with 14 bases lying between them. This CDR3 has 13 amino acids. CDR1 is MNHEY, CDR2 SVGEGT, per germline. The CDR3 protein is CASSVTGSGEQYF. The DNA of the CDR3 is TGTGCCAGCAGTGTCACAGGGTCGGGCGAGCAGTACTTC.

This rearrangement joins TRBV11-2 to TRBJ2-1; 10 bases agree with TRBD2. Germline CDR1 reads SGHAT; CDR2 reads FQNNGV. This CDR3 contains 17 residues. V trimming: 0 bases; J trimming: 8 bases; junction bases outside the gene matches: 10. CDR3 region: CASSLDRASGRGHEQFF. CDR3 sequence (DNA): TGTGCCAGCAGCTTAGATCGGGCTAGCGGGAGAGGGCATGAGCAGTTCTTC.

This clonotype has a count of ten or more. The V and J genes are TRBV3-1 and TRBJ1-1; D not resolved. In germline, CDR1 is LGHDT, CDR2 YNNKEL (reference sequence). The CDR3 has 12 residues. Between the trimmed V and J ends, which lost 5 bases and 8 bases, there was a span of 12 bases. CDR3 sequence (DNA): TGTGCCAGCAGCGGCCTTCGGACGGAAGCTTTCTTT. It translates to CASSGLRTEAFF. Full variable domain (remainder filled in from reference TRBV3-1 and TRBJ1-1): DTAVSQTPKYLVTQMGNDKSIKCEQNLGHDTMYWYKQDSKKFLKIMFSYNNKELIINETVPNRFSPKSPDKAHLNLHINSLELGDSAVYFCASSGLRTEAFFGQGTRLTVV.

This clonotype showed up many times. The chain uses TRBV30 and TRBJ1-1; TRBD1 might be the D (5 bases). CDR1 is GTSNPN and CDR2 is SVGIG in the germline V gene (reference sequence). V dropped 3 bases and J dropped 4 bases, with 18 bases sitting between them. The CDR3 sequence is 15 residues long. CDR3 sequence: CAWREGLLRGTEAFF. DNA of the CDR3: TGTGCCTGGAGGGAGGGACTTCTTCGAGGCACTGAAGCTTTCTTT.

This clonotype has a count of ten or more. V gene TRBV7-3 combines with J gene TRBJ1-2; TRBD1 matches 8 bases. The germline V gene encodes CDR1 SGHTA and CDR2 FQGTGA. CDR3 size: 14 residues. V shed 2 bases and J 8 bases; nucleotides not matched to a gene: 7. This chain's CDR3 is CASSLSGGAGGYTF. The CDR3, as DNA: TGTGCCAGCAGCTTATCAGGGGGCGCAGGAGGCTACACCTTC.